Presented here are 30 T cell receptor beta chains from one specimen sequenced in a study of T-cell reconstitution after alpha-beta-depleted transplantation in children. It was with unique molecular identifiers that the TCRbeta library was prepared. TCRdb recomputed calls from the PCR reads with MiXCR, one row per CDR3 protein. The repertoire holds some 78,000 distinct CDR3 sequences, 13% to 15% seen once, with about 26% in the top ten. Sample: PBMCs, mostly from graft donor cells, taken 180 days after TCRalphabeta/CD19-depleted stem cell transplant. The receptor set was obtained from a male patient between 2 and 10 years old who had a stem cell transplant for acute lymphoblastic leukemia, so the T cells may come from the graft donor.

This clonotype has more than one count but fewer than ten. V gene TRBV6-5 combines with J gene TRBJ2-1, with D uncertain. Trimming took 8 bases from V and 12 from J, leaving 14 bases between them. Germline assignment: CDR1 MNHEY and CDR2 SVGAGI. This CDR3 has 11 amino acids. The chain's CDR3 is CASRAGLLQFF. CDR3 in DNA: TGTGCCAGCCGAGCTGGGCTCTTGCAGTTCTTC.

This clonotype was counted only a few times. CDR3 in amino acids: CASSPGGLAGEEQYF. CDR3 DNA sequence: TGCGCCAGCAGCCCGGGGGGACTAGCGGGTGAGGAGCAGTACTTC. This sequence joins TRBV5-1 and TRBJ2-7, with 12 bases lining up with TRBD2. This CDR3 contains 15 residues. With V trimmed by 4 bases and J by 7 bases, 9 bases remained unmatched. Germline CDR1 reads SGHRS; CDR2 reads YFSETQ.

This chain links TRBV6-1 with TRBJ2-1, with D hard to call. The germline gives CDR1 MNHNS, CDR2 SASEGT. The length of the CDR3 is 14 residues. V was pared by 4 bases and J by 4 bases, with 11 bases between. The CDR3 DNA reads TGTGCCAGCAGTGCTCGGACGACGTACAATGAGCAGTTCTTC. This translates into CASSARTTYNEQFF.

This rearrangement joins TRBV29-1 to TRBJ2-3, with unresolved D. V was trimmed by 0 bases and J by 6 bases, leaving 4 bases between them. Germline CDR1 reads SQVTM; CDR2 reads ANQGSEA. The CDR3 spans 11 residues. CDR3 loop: CSVEEWDTQYF. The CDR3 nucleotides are TGCAGCGTTGAAGAATGGGATACGCAGTATTTT.

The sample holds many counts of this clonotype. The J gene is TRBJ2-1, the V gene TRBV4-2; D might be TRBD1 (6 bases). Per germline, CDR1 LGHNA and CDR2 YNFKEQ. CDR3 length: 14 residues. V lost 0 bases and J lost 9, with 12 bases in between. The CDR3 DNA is TGTGCCAGCAGCCAAGAAAACAGGGCGAGTGAGCAGTTCTTC. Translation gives CASSQENRASEQFF.

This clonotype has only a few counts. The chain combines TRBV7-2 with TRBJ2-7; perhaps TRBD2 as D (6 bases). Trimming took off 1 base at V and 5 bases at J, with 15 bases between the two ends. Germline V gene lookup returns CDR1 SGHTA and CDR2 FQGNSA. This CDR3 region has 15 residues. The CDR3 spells CASSLEAAGFNEQYF. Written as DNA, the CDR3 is TGTGCCAGCAGCTTAGAGGCTGCGGGGTTCAACGAGCAGTACTTC.

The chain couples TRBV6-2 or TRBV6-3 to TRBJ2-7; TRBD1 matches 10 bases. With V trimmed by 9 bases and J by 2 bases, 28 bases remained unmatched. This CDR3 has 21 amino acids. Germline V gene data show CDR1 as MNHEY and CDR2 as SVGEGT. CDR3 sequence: CASPHPTGGLVGTRETYEQYF. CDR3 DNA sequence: TGTGCCAGTCCCCACCCGACAGGGGGCTTGGTGGGGACGAGGGAGACCTACGAGCAGTACTTC.

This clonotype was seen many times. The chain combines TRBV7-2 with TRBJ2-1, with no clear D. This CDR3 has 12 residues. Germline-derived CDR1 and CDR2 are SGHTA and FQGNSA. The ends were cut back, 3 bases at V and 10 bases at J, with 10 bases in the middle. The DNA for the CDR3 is TGTGCCAGCAGCTTGGTGGGCGGCGAGCAGTTCTTC. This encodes CASSLVGGEQFF.

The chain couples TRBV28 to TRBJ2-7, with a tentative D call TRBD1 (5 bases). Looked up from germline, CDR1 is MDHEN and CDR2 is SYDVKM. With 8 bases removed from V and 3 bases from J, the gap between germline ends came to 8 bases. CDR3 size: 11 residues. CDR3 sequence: CASRTSYEQYF. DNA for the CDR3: TGTGCCAGCCGGACAAGCTACGAGCAGTACTTC.

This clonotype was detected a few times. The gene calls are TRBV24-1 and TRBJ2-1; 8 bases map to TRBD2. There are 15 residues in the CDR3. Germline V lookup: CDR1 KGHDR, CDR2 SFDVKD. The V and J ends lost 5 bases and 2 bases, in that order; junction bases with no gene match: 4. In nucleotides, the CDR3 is TGTGCCACCAGTGGTTCGGGACTAGCCTACAATGAGCAGTTCTTC. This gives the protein CATSGSGLAYNEQFF.

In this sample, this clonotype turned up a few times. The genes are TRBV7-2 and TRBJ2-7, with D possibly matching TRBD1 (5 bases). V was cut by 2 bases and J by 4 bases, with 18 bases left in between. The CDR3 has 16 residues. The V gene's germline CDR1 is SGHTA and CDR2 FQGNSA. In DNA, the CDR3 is TGTGCCAGCAGCTTATTCCAAGGGGCCCCTCTATACGAGCAGTACTTC. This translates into CASSLFQGAPLYEQYF. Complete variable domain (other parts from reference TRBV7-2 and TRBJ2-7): GAGVSQSPSNKVTEKGKDVELRCDPISGHTALYWYRQSLGQGLEFLIYFQGNSAPDKSGLPSDRFSAERTGGSVSTLTIQRTQQEDSAVYLCASSLFQGAPLYEQYFGPGTRLTVT.

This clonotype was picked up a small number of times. The CDR3 reads CASSLSPDRIGSPLHF. CDR3 bases: TGCGCCAGCAGCTTGTCACCGGACAGAATCGGATCACCCCTCCACTTT. The chain joins TRBV5-1 to TRBJ1-6; maybe TRBD1 (6 bases). Germline CDR1 reads SGHRS; CDR2 reads YFSETQ. The length of the CDR3 is 16 residues. The V and J ends lost 1 base and 10 bases respectively, with 18 bases between them.

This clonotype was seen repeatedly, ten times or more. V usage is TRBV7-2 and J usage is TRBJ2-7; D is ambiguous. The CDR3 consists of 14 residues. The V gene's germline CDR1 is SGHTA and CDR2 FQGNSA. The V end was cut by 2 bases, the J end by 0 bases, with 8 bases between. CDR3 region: CASSLIGGSYEQYF. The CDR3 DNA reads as TGTGCCAGCAGCTTAATTGGTGGCTCCTACGAGCAGTACTTC.

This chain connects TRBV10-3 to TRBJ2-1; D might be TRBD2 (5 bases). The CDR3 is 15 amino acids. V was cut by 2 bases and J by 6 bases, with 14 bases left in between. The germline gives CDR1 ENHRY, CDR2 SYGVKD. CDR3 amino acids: CAISERYGKVNEQFF. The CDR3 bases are TGTGCCATCAGTGAGAGGTACGGGAAAGTCAATGAGCAGTTCTTC.

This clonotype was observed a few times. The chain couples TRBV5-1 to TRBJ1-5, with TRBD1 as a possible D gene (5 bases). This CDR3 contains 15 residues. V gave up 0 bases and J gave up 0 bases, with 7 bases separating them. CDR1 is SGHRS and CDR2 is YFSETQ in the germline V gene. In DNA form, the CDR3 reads TGCGCCAGCAGCTTGGGACAGTCTAGCAATCAGCCCCAGCATTTT. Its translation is CASSLGQSSNQPQHF.

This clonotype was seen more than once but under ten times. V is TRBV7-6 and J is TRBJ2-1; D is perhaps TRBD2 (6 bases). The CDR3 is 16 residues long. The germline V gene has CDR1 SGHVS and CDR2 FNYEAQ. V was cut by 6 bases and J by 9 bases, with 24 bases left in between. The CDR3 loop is CASSYPGRSSVGEQFF. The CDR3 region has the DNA TGTGCCAGCAGTTATCCCGGGAGATCCTCGGTGGGTGAGCAGTTCTTC.

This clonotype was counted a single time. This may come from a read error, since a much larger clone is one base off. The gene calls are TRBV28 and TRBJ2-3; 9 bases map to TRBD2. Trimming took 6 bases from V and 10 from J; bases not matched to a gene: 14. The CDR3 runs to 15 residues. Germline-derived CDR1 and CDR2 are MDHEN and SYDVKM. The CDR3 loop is CASRPAGGVSMPQYF. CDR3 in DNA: TGTGCCAGCAGGCCAGCGGGGGGCGTATCGATGCCGCAGTATTTT.

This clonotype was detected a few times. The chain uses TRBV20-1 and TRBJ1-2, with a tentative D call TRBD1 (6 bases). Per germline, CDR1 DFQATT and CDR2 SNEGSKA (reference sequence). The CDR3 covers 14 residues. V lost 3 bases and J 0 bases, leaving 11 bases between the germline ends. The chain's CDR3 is CSASPTGSNYGYTF. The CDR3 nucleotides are TGCAGTGCTAGCCCCACAGGGTCTAACTATGGCTACACCTTC.

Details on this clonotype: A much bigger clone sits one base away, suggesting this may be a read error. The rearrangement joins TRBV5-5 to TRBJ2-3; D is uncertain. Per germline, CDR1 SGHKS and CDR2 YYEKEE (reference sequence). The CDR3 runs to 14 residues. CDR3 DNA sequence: TGTGCCAGCAGCTTAACCAGCAGCACAGATACGCCGTATTTT. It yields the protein CASSLTSSTDTPYF. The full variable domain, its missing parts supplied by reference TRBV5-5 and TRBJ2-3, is DAGVTQSPTHLIKTRGQQVTLRCSPISGHKSVSWYQQVLGQGPQFIFQYYEKEERGRGNFPDRFSARQFPNYSSELNVNALLLGDSALYLCASSLTSSTDTPYFGPGTRLTVL.

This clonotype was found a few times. The CDR3 region is CASSLVRTSGYEQYF. The CDR3 DNA reads TGTGCCAGCAGCTTAGTTCGGACTAGCGGATACGAGCAGTACTTC. This chain joins TRBV7-2 and TRBJ2-7, with 10 bases matching TRBD2. Germline trimming cut 1 base from V and 4 bases from J; bases unmatched to any gene: 4. The V gene's germline CDR1 is SGHTA and CDR2 FQGNSA. The CDR3 consists of 15 residues.

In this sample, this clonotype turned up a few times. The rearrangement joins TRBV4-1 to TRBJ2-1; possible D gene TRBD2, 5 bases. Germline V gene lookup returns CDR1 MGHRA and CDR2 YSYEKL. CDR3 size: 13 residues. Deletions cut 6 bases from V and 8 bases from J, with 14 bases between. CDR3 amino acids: CASSRPGGYEQFF. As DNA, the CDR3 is TGCGCCAGCAGTCGTCCAGGAGGCTATGAGCAGTTCTTC.

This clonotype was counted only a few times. In DNA form, the CDR3 reads TGTGCCAGCAGCTTTGGGCCTGTGGGGAGGAGCACAGATACGCAGTATTTT. Amino acid sequence: CASSFGPVGRSTDTQYF. The chain uses TRBV5-6 and TRBJ2-3, with D maybe TRBD2 (6 bases). V lost 2 bases and J 0 bases, leaving 16 bases between the germline ends. The CDR3 is 17 residues long. CDR1 is SGHDT and CDR2 is YYEEEE in the germline V gene.

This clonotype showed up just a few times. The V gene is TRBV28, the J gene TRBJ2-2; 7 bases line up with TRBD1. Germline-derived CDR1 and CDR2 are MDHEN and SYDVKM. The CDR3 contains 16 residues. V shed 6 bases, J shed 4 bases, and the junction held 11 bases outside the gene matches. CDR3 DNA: TGTGCCAGCAGCCTTCTTTACAGGGGAGTCACCGGGGAGCTGTTTTTT. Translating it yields CASSLLYRGVTGELFF.

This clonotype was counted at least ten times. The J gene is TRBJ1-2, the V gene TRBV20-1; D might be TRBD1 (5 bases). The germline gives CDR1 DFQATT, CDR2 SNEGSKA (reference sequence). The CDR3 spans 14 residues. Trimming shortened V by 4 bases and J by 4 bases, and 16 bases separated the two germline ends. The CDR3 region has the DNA TGCAGTGCTACCGTCGGGGGGGAACGCTATGGCTACACCTTC. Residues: CSATVGGERYGYTF.

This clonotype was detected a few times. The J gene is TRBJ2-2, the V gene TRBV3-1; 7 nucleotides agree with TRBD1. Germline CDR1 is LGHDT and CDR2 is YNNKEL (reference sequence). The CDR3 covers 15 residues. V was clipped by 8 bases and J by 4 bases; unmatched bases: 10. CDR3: CASCAKTGATGELFF. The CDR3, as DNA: TGTGCCAGCTGCGCAAAAACAGGGGCCACCGGGGAGCTGTTTTTT.

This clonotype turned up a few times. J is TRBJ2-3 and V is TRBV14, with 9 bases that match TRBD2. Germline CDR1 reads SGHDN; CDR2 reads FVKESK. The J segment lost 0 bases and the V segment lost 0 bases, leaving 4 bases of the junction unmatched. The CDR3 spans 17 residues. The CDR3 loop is CASSQEGLAASTDTQYF. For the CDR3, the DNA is TGTGCCAGCAGCCAAGAGGGACTAGCCGCTAGCACAGATACGCAGTATTTT.

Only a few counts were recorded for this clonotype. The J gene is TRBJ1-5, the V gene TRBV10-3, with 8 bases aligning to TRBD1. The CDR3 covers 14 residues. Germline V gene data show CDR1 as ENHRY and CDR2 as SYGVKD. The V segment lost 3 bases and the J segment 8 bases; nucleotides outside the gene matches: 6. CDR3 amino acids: CAISDGRGLKPQHF. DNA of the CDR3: TGTGCCATCAGTGATGGCAGGGGGCTTAAGCCCCAGCATTTT.

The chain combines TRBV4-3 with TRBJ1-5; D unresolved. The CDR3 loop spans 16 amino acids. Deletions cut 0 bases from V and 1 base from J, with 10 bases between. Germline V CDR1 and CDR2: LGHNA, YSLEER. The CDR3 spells CASSQDRTGSNQPQHF. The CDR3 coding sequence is TGCGCCAGCAGCCAAGATCGAACTGGGAGCAATCAGCCCCAGCATTTT.

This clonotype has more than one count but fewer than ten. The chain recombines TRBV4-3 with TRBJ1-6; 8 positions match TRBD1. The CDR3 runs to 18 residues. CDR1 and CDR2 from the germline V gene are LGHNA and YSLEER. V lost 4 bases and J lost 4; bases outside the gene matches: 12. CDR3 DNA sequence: TGCGCCAGCAGCCCCCGGACAGGGACTACCCTATATAATTCACCCCTCCACTTT. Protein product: CASSPRTGTTLYNSPLHF.

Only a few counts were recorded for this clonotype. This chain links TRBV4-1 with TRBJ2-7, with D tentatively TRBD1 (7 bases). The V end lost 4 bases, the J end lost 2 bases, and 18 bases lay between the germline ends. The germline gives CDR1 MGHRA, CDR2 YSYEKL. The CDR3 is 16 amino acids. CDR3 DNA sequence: TGCGCCAGCAGCCGCGCAGAGGTCAGGGGGGCCTACGAGCAGTACTTC. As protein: CASSRAEVRGAYEQYF.